This T cell receptor (beta chain) is drawn from a study of glioma-infiltrating T cells. General study results and limits: Above-expected tissue-blood divergence occurred in all gliomas, most in low-grade ones.

Using RNA template, CDR3s of TCR alpha and beta were amplified with iRepertoire arm-PCR. MiXCR was run by TCRdb on the multiplex PCR reads, yielding one entry per CDR3 protein. The sample lists 95,000 to 150,000 distinct CDR3 sequences, 20% to 25% occurring once. Trimming shortened V by 11 bases and J by 8 bases, and 20 bases separated the two germline ends. Germline-derived CDR1 and CDR2 are MNHEY and SMNVEV (reference sequence). The CDR3 is 13 residues long. Remarks on this clonotype: The antigen is not known.

The clonotype was recovered from a human donor with low-grade glioma or glioblastoma, undergoing nonglioma brain surgery, or in good health (not recorded which). The V call is TRBV27, the J call TRBJ2-3, with D hard to call. Input material: glioma tissue, nonneoplastic brain tissue, or PBMCs (not recorded which). For the CDR3, the DNA is TGTGCCCGCCGTAGCCCTCGGGCAGCTACGCAGTATTTT. Protein: CARRSPRAATQYF.